A selection of T cell receptor beta chains follows, all from one sample in a study of blood T cell repertoires in COVID-19. Assay: immunoSEQ multiplex PCR; the TCRdb copy retains only in-frame clones and omits some. The sample shows roughly 190,000 clones, around 86% of them seen only once. Sequences were obtained from peripheral blood. These receptor sequences come from a man between 65 and 85 years old with acute or convalescent COVID-19. Both conserved end residues are part of each CDR3. A D gene is named only where the DNA matches it firmly. Not every row has a clone size; where given, it reads once, few, many or a size class.

CDR3 protein: CASSSGTPSTDTQYF
CDR3 DNA: TGCGCCAGCAGCTCCGGGACTCCTAGCACAGATACGCAGTATTTT
D gene: .
clone size: .
V gene: TRBV5-1
J gene: TRBJ2-3
CDR3 length: 15

CDR3 protein: CARGGNTEAFF
CDR3 DNA: TGTGCCAGGGGGGGGAACACTGAAGCTTTCTTT
D gene: .
clone size: many
V gene: TRBV2
J gene: TRBJ1-1
CDR3 length: 11

CDR3 protein: CASAGLADSYEQYF
CDR3 DNA: TGTGCCAGCGCGGGACTAGCGGACTCCTACGAGCAGTACTTC
D gene: TRBD2
clone size: .
V gene: TRBV10-3
J gene: TRBJ2-7
CDR3 length: 14

CDR3 protein: CASSHGGLAGAQETQYF
CDR3 DNA: TGTGCCAGCAGCCACGGGGGACTAGCGGGAGCTCAAGAGACCCAGTACTTC
D gene: TRBD2
clone size: .
V gene: TRBV5-5
J gene: TRBJ2-5
CDR3 length: 17

CDR3 protein: CATSGLAATGELFF
CDR3 DNA: TGTGCCACCTCCGGGCTAGCGGCCACCGGGGAGCTGTTTTTT
D gene: TRBD2
clone size: once
V gene: TRBV2
J gene: TRBJ2-2
CDR3 length: 14

CDR3 protein: CASSPTGVEPLHF
CDR3 DNA: TGTGCCAGCTCACCGACCGGGGTTGAACCCCTCCACTTT
D gene: .
clone size: .
V gene: TRBV18
J gene: TRBJ1-6
CDR3 length: 13

CDR3 protein: CAWRGSRGWGNQPQHF
CDR3 DNA: TGTGCCTGGAGAGGATCCAGGGGTTGGGGCAATCAGCCCCAGCATTTT
D gene: .
clone size: .
V gene: TRBV30
J gene: TRBJ1-5
CDR3 length: 16

CDR3 protein: CASSLYLREAFF
CDR3 DNA: TGTGCCAGCAGCTTATATCTCAGGGAAGCTTTCTTT
D gene: .
clone size: .
V gene: TRBV7-9
J gene: TRBJ1-1
CDR3 length: 12

CDR3 protein: CASSPRQQGYGYTF
CDR3 DNA: TGTGCCAGCTCACCGCGGCAACAGGGCTATGGCTACACCTTC
D gene: .
clone size: .
V gene: TRBV18
J gene: TRBJ1-2
CDR3 length: 14

CDR3 protein: CATSRLAGTGDQPQHF
CDR3 DNA: TGTGCCACCAGCAGACTAGCCGGGACAGGGGATCAGCCCCAGCATTTT
D gene: TRBD1
clone size: .
V gene: TRBV15
J gene: TRBJ1-5
CDR3 length: 16

CDR3 protein: CATSDPGDTQYF
CDR3 DNA: TGTGCCACCAGTGACCCCGGGGATACGCAGTATTTT
D gene: .
clone size: .
V gene: TRBV24-1
J gene: TRBJ2-3
CDR3 length: 12

CDR3 protein: CASSTGTREADTQYF
CDR3 DNA: TGTGCCAGCAGCACCGGGACTCGTGAGGCAGATACGCAGTATTTT
D gene: .
clone size: .
V gene: TRBV6-5
J gene: TRBJ2-3
CDR3 length: 15

CDR3 protein: CASSNSRGGETQYF
CDR3 DNA: TGTGCCAGCAGCAACTCCAGGGGTGGGGAGACCCAGTACTTC
D gene: .
clone size: .
V gene: TRBV5-6
J gene: TRBJ2-5
CDR3 length: 14

CDR3 protein: CASSARFRANTGELFF
CDR3 DNA: TGCGCCAGCAGCGCAAGGTTCAGGGCGAACACCGGGGAGCTGTTTTTT
D gene: .
clone size: .
V gene: TRBV5-1
J gene: TRBJ2-2
CDR3 length: 16

CDR3 protein: CASRVTSGGASEQYF
CDR3 DNA: TGTGCCAGCAGAGTGACTAGCGGGGGGGCCAGCGAGCAGTACTTC
D gene: TRBD2
clone size: .
V gene: TRBV28
J gene: TRBJ2-7
CDR3 length: 15

CDR3 protein: CASTQYRGNTIYF
CDR3 DNA: TGTGCCAGCACCCAATACAGGGGAAACACCATATATTTT
D gene: .
clone size: .
V gene: TRBV6-5
J gene: TRBJ1-3
CDR3 length: 13

CDR3 protein: CASSVASSYEQYF
CDR3 DNA: TGTGCCAGCAGCGTAGCGAGCTCCTACGAGCAGTACTTC
D gene: .
clone size: once
V gene: TRBV9
J gene: TRBJ2-7
CDR3 length: 13

CDR3 protein: CASSEHSQETQYF
CDR3 DNA: TGTGCCAGCAGTGAACACAGCCAAGAGACCCAGTACTTC
D gene: .
clone size: .
V gene: TRBV2
J gene: TRBJ2-5
CDR3 length: 13

CDR3 protein: CASGGASGSTYEQYF
CDR3 DNA: TGTGCCAGCGGGGGGGCTAGCGGGAGCACCTACGAGCAGTACTTC
D gene: TRBD2
clone size: .
V gene: TRBV2
J gene: TRBJ2-7
CDR3 length: 15

CDR3 protein: CASILGEGLGGYTF
CDR3 DNA: TGTGCCAGCATCCTTGGGGAGGGCCTCGGTGGCTACACCTTC
D gene: .
clone size: .
V gene: TRBV2
J gene: TRBJ1-2
CDR3 length: 14

CDR3 protein: CASSPEPTFYTQYF
CDR3 DNA: TGTGCCAGCAGCCCCGAACCGACATTCTATACGCAGTATTTT
D gene: .
clone size: .
V gene: TRBV28
J gene: TRBJ2-3
CDR3 length: 14

CDR3 protein: CASSVEGDNWYNEQFF
CDR3 DNA: TGTGCCAGCAGCGTAGAAGGGGACAACTGGTACAATGAGCAGTTCTTC
D gene: .
clone size: .
V gene: TRBV9
J gene: TRBJ2-1
CDR3 length: 16

CDR3 protein: CASKQGGSYNEQFF
CDR3 DNA: TGTGCCAGCAAACAGGGAGGGTCCTACAATGAGCAGTTCTTC
D gene: .
clone size: .
V gene: TRBV2
J gene: TRBJ2-1
CDR3 length: 14

CDR3 protein: CASSLGGAGELFF
CDR3 DNA: TGTGCCAGCAGCTTAGGGGGGGCCGGGGAGCTGTTTTTT
D gene: .
clone size: once
V gene: TRBV11-2
J gene: TRBJ2-2
CDR3 length: 13

CDR3 protein: CASSRQGNQPQHF
CDR3 DNA: TGTGCCAGCAGCCGACAGGGCAATCAGCCCCAGCATTTT
D gene: .
clone size: many
V gene: TRBV3-1/TRBV3-2
J gene: TRBJ1-5
CDR3 length: 13

CDR3 protein: CASSEASGGDSYNSPLHF
CDR3 DNA: TGTGCCAGCAGCGAGGCCTCTGGAGGGGACTCCTATAATTCACCCCTCCACTTT
D gene: .
clone size: .
V gene: TRBV9
J gene: TRBJ1-6
CDR3 length: 18

CDR3 protein: CASSLMQGANTGELFF
CDR3 DNA: TGTGCCAGCAGTTTAATGCAGGGGGCAAACACCGGGGAGCTGTTTTTT
D gene: TRBD1
clone size: few
V gene: TRBV28
J gene: TRBJ2-2
CDR3 length: 16

CDR3 protein: CAWSTGIGNTIYF
CDR3 DNA: TGTGCCTGGAGTACGGGAATTGGAAACACCATATATTTT
D gene: .
clone size: .
V gene: TRBV30
J gene: TRBJ1-3
CDR3 length: 13

CDR3 protein: CASSFGQSQGPLHF
CDR3 DNA: TGTGCCAGCAGTTTCGGGCAGTCCCAGGGCCCCCTCCACTTT
D gene: .
clone size: .
V gene: TRBV28
J gene: TRBJ1-6
CDR3 length: 14

CDR3 protein: CASSAQREGPYEQYF
CDR3 DNA: TGTGCCAGCAGCGCCCAGCGGGAGGGCCCCTACGAGCAGTACTTC
D gene: TRBD2
clone size: once
V gene: TRBV9
J gene: TRBJ2-7
CDR3 length: 15

CDR3 protein: CSASSGRRYNEQFF
CDR3 DNA: TGCAGTGCTAGTTCCGGGAGAAGGTACAATGAGCAGTTCTTC
D gene: .
clone size: once
V gene: TRBV20-1
J gene: TRBJ2-1
CDR3 length: 14

CDR3 protein: CASSLVAGGHEQYF
CDR3 DNA: TGTGCCAGCAGCTTAGTAGCGGGAGGACACGAGCAGTACTTC
D gene: TRBD2
clone size: .
V gene: TRBV7-9
J gene: TRBJ2-7
CDR3 length: 14

CDR3 protein: CASSHRSGTSGDTGELFF
CDR3 DNA: TGTGCCAGCAGCCATAGGTCGGGGACTAGCGGGGACACCGGGGAGCTGTTTTTT
D gene: TRBD2
clone size: once
V gene: TRBV4-2
J gene: TRBJ2-2
CDR3 length: 18

CDR3 protein: CASSELTDQPQHF
CDR3 DNA: TGTGCCAGCAGTGAATTGACTGATCAGCCCCAGCATTTT
D gene: .
clone size: .
V gene: TRBV2
J gene: TRBJ1-5
CDR3 length: 13

CDR3 protein: CASSPRAGVTGELFF
CDR3 DNA: TGTGCCAGCAGCCCTAGAGCGGGAGTCACCGGGGAGCTGTTTTTT
D gene: TRBD2
clone size: .
V gene: TRBV7-3
J gene: TRBJ2-2
CDR3 length: 15

CDR3 protein: CASTEPRGRGQPQHF
CDR3 DNA: TGTGCCAGTACTGAACCTAGGGGGCGCGGTCAGCCCCAGCATTTT
D gene: TRBD1
clone size: .
V gene: TRBV19
J gene: TRBJ1-5
CDR3 length: 15

CDR3 protein: CASRRRDRGRGNEKLFF
CDR3 DNA: TGTGCCAGCAGACGAAGGGACAGGGGGCGAGGTAATGAAAAACTGTTTTTT
D gene: TRBD1
clone size: .
V gene: TRBV3-1/TRBV3-2
J gene: TRBJ1-4
CDR3 length: 17

CDR3 protein: CASSPPGVEAFF
CDR3 DNA: TGTGCCAGCAGCCCCCCCGGGGTTGAAGCTTTCTTT
D gene: .
clone size: .
V gene: TRBV3-1/TRBV3-2
J gene: TRBJ1-1
CDR3 length: 12

CDR3 protein: CASSASGWVDEKLFF
CDR3 DNA: TGTGCCAGCAGTGCCTCAGGGTGGGTTGATGAAAAACTGTTTTTT
D gene: .
clone size: .
V gene: TRBV28
J gene: TRBJ1-4
CDR3 length: 15

CDR3 protein: CATSDSGDSGNTIYF
CDR3 DNA: TGTGCCACCAGTGACTCGGGGGACTCTGGAAACACCATATATTTT
D gene: .
clone size: .
V gene: TRBV24-1
J gene: TRBJ1-3
CDR3 length: 15

CDR3 protein: CASSLANQGDNQPQHF
CDR3 DNA: TGTGCCAGCAGCTTAGCGAATCAGGGGGACAATCAGCCCCAGCATTTT
D gene: TRBD1
clone size: few
V gene: TRBV7-7
J gene: TRBJ1-5
CDR3 length: 16

CDR3 protein: CASSQEGSVNTIYF
CDR3 DNA: TGTGCCAGCAGCCAAGAGGGGAGCGTGAACACCATATATTTT
D gene: .
clone size: .
V gene: TRBV3-1/TRBV3-2
J gene: TRBJ1-3
CDR3 length: 14

CDR3 protein: CASSGTGQDQPQHF
CDR3 DNA: TGTGCCAGCTCAGGGACAGGGCAGGATCAGCCCCAGCATTTT
D gene: TRBD1
clone size: .
V gene: TRBV18
J gene: TRBJ1-5
CDR3 length: 14

CDR3 protein: CASSQGQGYTEAFF
CDR3 DNA: TGTGCCAGCTCACAGGGACAGGGGTACACTGAAGCTTTCTTT
D gene: TRBD1
clone size: .
V gene: TRBV18
J gene: TRBJ1-1
CDR3 length: 14

CDR3 protein: CASSLAPDSYEQYF
CDR3 DNA: TGTGCCAGCAGCTTGGCCCCAGACTCCTACGAGCAGTACTTC
D gene: .
clone size: .
V gene: TRBV5-4
J gene: TRBJ2-7
CDR3 length: 14

CDR3 protein: CASSSRDNYGYTF
CDR3 DNA: TGTGCCAGCAGCTCCAGGGATAACTATGGCTACACCTTC
D gene: .
clone size: .
V gene: TRBV7-8
J gene: TRBJ1-2
CDR3 length: 13